The 22 T cell receptor beta chains below all came from one sample that was sequenced in a study of shared clonotypes between healthy human individuals (dated by TCRdb to the early 2020s). The library came from the immunoSEQ multiplex PCR assay. TCRdb re-hosts the immuneACCESS table, in-frame sequences only. Its copies lack some clones; in the studies checked, an unresolved V gene accounts for under half of them, and the cause for the rest is not known. Within this sample are some 2 million clones, with approximately 95% of them counted one time only. In total, the top ten clones hold 0.1% to 0.15% of the sample. Sequencing was performed on naive CD4+ T cells sorted from blood. Read against the paper, the sample's cell subset or site label means: CD45RA+ positively selected. These receptors came from a man aged 18-30 years in good health.

The chain uses TRBV28 and TRBJ2-5; 8 bases map to TRBD1. Germline V CDR1 and CDR2: MDHEN, SYDVKM. The V segment lost 4 bases and the J segment 7 bases; nucleotides outside the gene matches: 11. The CDR3 contains 15 residues. The CDR3 loop is CASSSLGQGKGTQYF. Written as DNA, the CDR3 is TGTGCCAGCAGTTCCTTAGGACAGGGAAAAGGGACCCAGTACTTC.

V and J are TRBV28 and TRBJ2-7, with D possibly being TRBD1 (5 bases). V lost 5 bases and J 4 bases, leaving 9 bases between the germline ends. The CDR3 spans 12 residues. The germline CDR1 and CDR2 sequences are MDHEN and SYDVKM. CDR3 sequence: CASSGQTYEQYF. CDR3 DNA: TGTGCCAGCAGTGGACAAACTTACGAGCAGTACTTC.

The chain has TRBV2 and TRBJ2-1; D is undetermined. This CDR3 region has 13 residues. Germline V gives CDR1 SNHLY, CDR2 FYNNEI. The V end was cut by 3 bases, the J end by 5 bases, with 8 bases between. CDR3 protein: CASSDDTNNEQFF. The CDR3 bases are TGTGCCAGCAGTGATGACACAAACAATGAGCAGTTCTTC.

V and J are TRBV2 and TRBJ2-5, with unresolved D. With 11 bases removed from V and 0 bases from J, the gap between germline ends came to 10 bases. Germline CDR1 and CDR2: SNHLY and FYNNEI. The CDR3 length is 12 residues. CDR3 protein: CACSRYQETQYF. For the CDR3, the DNA is TGTGCCTGTTCGAGGTACCAAGAGACCCAGTACTTC.

The chain combines TRBV7-3 with TRBJ1-2; the D gene is possibly TRBD1 (5 bases). Germline-derived CDR1 and CDR2 are SGHTA and FQGTGA. V was trimmed by 2 bases and J by 2 bases, leaving 9 bases between them. The CDR3 is made up of 14 amino acids. CDR3 in DNA: TGTGCCAGCAGCTTACATCCAGGGAACTATGGCTACACCTTC. Translating gives CASSLHPGNYGYTF.

As regards this clone: A much larger clone lies a single base off, so this may be a read error. The chain combines TRBV27 with TRBJ2-2; TRBD1 is a possible D gene (6 bases). V lost 7 bases and J 1 base, leaving 10 bases between the germline ends. CDR1 and CDR2 from the germline V gene are MNHEY and SMNVEV (reference sequence). The CDR3 totals 14 residues. The CDR3 DNA reads as TGTGCCAGCAACCCGACAGGGAACACCGGGGAGCTGTTTTTT. Its translation is CASNPTGNTGELFF.

A word on this clone: Other DNA variants within this sample encode the same CDR3. The chain carries TRBV18 and TRBJ1-5; the match to TRBD1 covers 8 bases. Germline trimming cut 3 bases from V and 7 bases from J; bases unmatched to any gene: 5. CDR3 size: 14 residues. The germline V gene has CDR1 KGHSH and CDR2 LQKENI. The CDR3 DNA sequence: TGTGCCAGCTCACCGGACAGGGTAAGCCAGCCCCAGCATTTT. Translated: CASSPDRVSQPQHF. The full variable domain, its missing parts supplied by reference TRBV18 and TRBJ1-5, is NAGVMQNPRHLVRRRGQEARLRCSPMKGHSHVYWYRQLPEEGLKFMVYLQKENIIDESGMPKERFSAEFPKEGPSILRIQQVVRGDSAAYFCASSPDRVSQPQHFGDGTRLSIL.

This rearrangement joins TRBV6-5 to TRBJ1-2; tentatively, D is TRBD1 (5 bases). CDR1 is MNHEY, CDR2 SVGAGI, per germline. The CDR3 length is 15 residues. Trimming left V 5 bases short and J 3 bases short, with 16 bases between. In nucleotides, the CDR3 is TGTGCCAGCAGTGGGGCCGGGATTAACGACTATGGCTACACCTTC. The encoded protein is CASSGAGINDYGYTF.

The genes are TRBV14 and TRBJ2-5, with D hard to call. The CDR3 sequence is 12 residues long. Germline values: CDR1 SGHDN, CDR2 FVKESK. V was shortened by 3 bases and J by 7 bases, with 9 bases between the two germline ends. The CDR3 is CASSHHRATQYF. CDR3 bases: TGTGCCAGCAGCCACCATCGGGCGACCCAGTACTTC.

This chain links TRBV30 with TRBJ2-5, with a tentative D call TRBD2 (5 bases). Germline V gives CDR1 GTSNPN, CDR2 SVGIG (reference sequence). With 7 bases removed from V and 3 bases from J, the gap between germline ends came to 12 bases. This CDR3 region has 12 residues. In nucleotides, the CDR3 is TGTGCCTTCGCACTAGGCAAAGAGACCCAGTACTTC. Its protein is CAFALGKETQYF.

The V and J genes are TRBV7-9 and TRBJ2-5, with D possibly TRBD1 on 6 matching bases. V was pared by 0 bases and J by 4 bases, with 12 bases between. This CDR3 has 15 residues. Per the germline V gene, CDR1 is SEHNR and CDR2 is FQNEAQ (reference sequence). The CDR3 loop is CASSLARGNGETQYF. The CDR3 nucleotides read TGTGCCAGCAGCTTAGCAAGGGGGAACGGAGAGACCCAGTACTTC. The full variable domain, its missing parts supplied by reference TRBV7-9 and TRBJ2-5, is DTGVSQNPRHKITKRGQNVTFRCDPISEHNRLYWYRQTLGQGPEFLTYFQNEAQLEKSRLLSDRFSAERPKGSFSTLEIQRTEQGDSAMYLCASSLARGNGETQYFGPGTRLLVL.

As concerns this clone: At the DNA level, this CDR3 is encoded by other sequences in the same sample as well. The rearrangement uses TRBV5-1 and TRBJ2-5, with 7 positions matching TRBD2. The CDR3 covers 14 residues. Germline CDR1 reads SGHRS; CDR2 reads YFSETQ. Germline trimming cut 0 bases from V and 5 bases from J; bases unmatched to any gene: 4. The CDR3 is CASSLVGGLETQYF. CDR3 coding DNA: TGCGCCAGCAGCTTGGTGGGGGGGTTGGAGACCCAGTACTTC.

The chain has TRBV5-1 and TRBJ2-2, with 7 nucleotides matching TRBD2. Losses at the gene ends were 4 bases for V and 9 bases for J; bases not matched to a gene: 12. The CDR3 contains 15 residues. The germline V gene encodes CDR1 SGHRS and CDR2 YFSETQ. The CDR3 DNA is TGCGCCAGCAGCCTGGACGAGGGACTACAACGGGAGCTGTTTTTT. This gives the protein CASSLDEGLQRELFF.

The table lists this clone with a count of one. This chain links TRBV6-5 with TRBJ2-3; D gene unclear. V was pared by 11 bases and J by 0 bases, with 12 bases between. The CDR3 is 13 residues long. The germline V gene encodes CDR1 MNHEY and CDR2 SVGAGI. CDR3 DNA: TGTGCCGCCGGCTCAATTAGCACAGATACGCAGTATTTT. Protein: CAAGSISTDTQYF.

This rearrangement joins TRBV5-1 to TRBJ1-5, with 9 bases identical to TRBD1. CDR1 and CDR2 from the germline V gene are SGHRS and YFSETQ. The CDR3 is 16 amino acids. Trimming at V came to 3 bases and at J to 4 bases, leaving 8 bases not matched to a gene. The CDR3 is CASSSGTGTPNQPQHF. The CDR3 DNA reads as TGCGCCAGCAGCTCCGGGACAGGGACTCCTAATCAGCCCCAGCATTTT.

The chain combines TRBV7-9 with TRBJ1-4; D is ambiguous. V was shortened by 3 bases and J by 7 bases, with 6 bases between the two germline ends. The germline V gene encodes CDR1 SEHNR and CDR2 FQNEAQ (reference sequence). This CDR3 region has 12 residues. The CDR3 sequence: CASSFPIEKLFF. Written as DNA, the CDR3 is TGTGCCAGCAGCTTCCCGATTGAAAAACTGTTTTTT. The full variable domain, with the rest looked up from reference TRBV7-9 and TRBJ1-4, is DTGVSQNPRHKITKRGQNVTFRCDPISEHNRLYWYRQTLGQGPEFLTYFQNEAQLEKSRLLSDRFSAERPKGSFSTLEIQRTEQGDSAMYLCASSFPIEKLFFGSGTQLSVL.

This clone was found once. This chain joins TRBV19 and TRBJ1-5, with D perhaps TRBD1 (5 bases). Looked up from germline, CDR1 is LNHDA and CDR2 is SQIVND (reference sequence). V was shortened by 2 bases and J by 3 bases, with 8 bases between the two germline ends. The CDR3 is 14 residues long. CDR3 amino acids: CASSISGNNQPQHF. The CDR3 DNA reads as TGTGCCAGTAGTATATCAGGGAACAATCAGCCCCAGCATTTT. The whole variable domain, filled in from reference TRBV19 and TRBJ1-5, reads DGGITQSPKYLFRKEGQNVTLSCEQNLNHDAMYWYRQDPGQGLRLIYYSQIVNDFQKGDIAEGYSVSREKKESFPLTVTSAQKNPTAFYLCASSISGNNQPQHFGDGTRLSIL.

As regards this clone: Other DNA sequences in this specimen translate into the identical CDR3. This chain links TRBV7-2 with TRBJ1-2; 8 bases match TRBD1. CDR3 length: 13 amino acids. J lost 5 bases, V lost 5 bases, and 4 bases had no gene match. CDR1 is SGHTA and CDR2 is FQGNSA in the germline V gene. Here the CDR3 DNA reads TGTGCCAGCAGCCCAGACAGGGGTTATGGCTACACCTTC. Amino acids: CASSPDRGYGYTF.

The chain has TRBV15 and TRBJ1-3; 10 bases align to TRBD1. In germline, CDR1 is LNHNV, CDR2 YYDKDF (reference sequence). Trimming took 3 bases from V and 4 from J; bases not matched to a gene: 6. This CDR3 has 16 amino acids. The CDR3 is CATSSGTGVIGNTIYF. CDR3 nucleotides: TGTGCCACCAGCAGTGGGACAGGGGTAATCGGAAACACCATATATTTT.

V gene TRBV5-6 combines with J gene TRBJ2-2; tentative D call: TRBD1 (5 bases). With 1 base removed from V and 1 base from J, the gap between germline ends came to 8 bases. The germline gives CDR1 SGHDT, CDR2 YYEEEE. This CDR3 is built from 15 residues. The CDR3 DNA follows: TGTGCCAGCAGCTTGACCAGGGAGAACACCGGGGAGCTGTTTTTT. It is translated as CASSLTRENTGELFF. The full variable domain, rest sourced from reference TRBV5-6 and TRBJ2-2, is DAGVTQSPTHLIKTRGQQVTLRCSPKSGHDTVSWYQQALGQGPQFIFQYYEEEERQRGNFPDRFSGHQFPNYSSELNVNALLLGDSALYLCASSLTRENTGELFFGEGSRLTVL.

The chain joins TRBV7-3 to TRBJ2-1; 13 bases map to TRBD2. The V and J ends lost 1 base and 0 bases, in that order; junction bases with no gene match: 9. This CDR3 is 20 amino acids long. The germline CDR1 and CDR2 sequences are SGHTA and FQGTGA. In DNA form, the CDR3 reads TGTGCCAGCAGCTTAAATCCCCCGACTAGCGGGGGGTCCTCCTACAATGAGCAGTTCTTC. Translated: CASSLNPPTSGGSSYNEQFF.

The chain has TRBV2 and TRBJ1-1, with a weak D call TRBD1 (6 bases). Germline loops: CDR1 SNHLY, CDR2 FYNNEI. Trimming removed 8 bases from V and 6 bases from J, with 16 bases in between. The CDR3 consists of 13 residues. The chain's CDR3 is CASHRTVASEAFF. As DNA, the CDR3 is TGTGCCAGCCACAGGACAGTCGCTTCTGAAGCTTTCTTT.